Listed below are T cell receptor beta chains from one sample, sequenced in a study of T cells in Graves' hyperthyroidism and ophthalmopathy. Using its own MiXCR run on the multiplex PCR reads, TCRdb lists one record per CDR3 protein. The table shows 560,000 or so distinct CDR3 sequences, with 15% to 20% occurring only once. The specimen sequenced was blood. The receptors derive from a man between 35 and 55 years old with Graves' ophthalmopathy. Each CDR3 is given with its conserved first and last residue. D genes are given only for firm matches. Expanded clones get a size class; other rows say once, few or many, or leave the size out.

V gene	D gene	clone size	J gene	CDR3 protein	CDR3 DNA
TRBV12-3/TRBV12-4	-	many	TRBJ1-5	CASSSGGQQPQHF	TGTGCCAGCAGTTCGGGGGGGCAACAGCCCCAGCATTTT
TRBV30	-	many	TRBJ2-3	CAWSSETRIGDTQYF	TGTGCCTGGAGTTCGGAGACCAGGATAGGAGATACGCAGTATTTT
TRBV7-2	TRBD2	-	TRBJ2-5	CASSLVGGEAQYF	TGTGCCAGCAGCTTAGTGGGGGGGGAGGCCCAGTACTTC
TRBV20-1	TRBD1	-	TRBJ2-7	CSARGQGAEQYF	TGCAGTGCTAGAGGACAGGGCGCCGAGCAGTACTTC
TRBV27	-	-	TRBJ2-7	CASRPGDPYEQYF	TGTGCCAGCAGGCCCGGGGACCCCTACGAGCAGTACTTC
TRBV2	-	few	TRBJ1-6	CASSVPGGPLHF	TGTGCCAGCAGTGTCCCGGGGGGACCCCTCCACTTT
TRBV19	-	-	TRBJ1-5	CASSGRAGNQPQHF	TGTGCCAGTAGTGGGAGGGCGGGCAATCAGCCCCAGCATTTT
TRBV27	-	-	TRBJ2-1	CASRQARDEQFF	TGTGCCAGTCGCCAGGCTAGGGATGAGCAGTTCTTC
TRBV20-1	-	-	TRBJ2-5	CSARVGGGKETQHF	TGCAGTGCTAGAGTTGGAGGGGGTAAAGAGACCCAGCACTTC
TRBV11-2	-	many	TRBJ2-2	CASSFSGNTGELFF	TGTGCCAGCAGCTTTAGCGGCAACACCGGGGAGCTGTTTTTT
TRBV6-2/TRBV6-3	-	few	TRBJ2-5	CASSYGQTQYF	TGTGCCAGCAGTTACGGGCAGACCCAGTACTTC
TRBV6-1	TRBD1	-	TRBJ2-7	CATKGGTGGYEQYF	TGTGCCACGAAGGGAGGGACAGGGGGCTACGAGCAGTACTTC
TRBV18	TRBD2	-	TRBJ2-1	CASSPGASGRYNEQFF	TGTGCCAGCTCACCAGGGGCTAGCGGGAGGTACAATGAGCAGTTCTTC
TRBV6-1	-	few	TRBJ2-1	CASSRRPATAIKFSYNEQFF	TGTGCCAGCAGTCGACGTCCGGCAACTGCGATTAAATTCTCCTACAATGAGCAGTTCTTC
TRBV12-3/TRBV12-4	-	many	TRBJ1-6	CASRVTGNNSPLHF	TGTGCCAGCAGGGTAACAGGGAATAATTCACCCCTCCACTTT
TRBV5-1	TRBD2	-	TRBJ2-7	CASSWSGGPKDEQYF	TGCGCCAGCAGCTGGTCGGGGGGGCCGAAGGACGAGCAGTACTTC
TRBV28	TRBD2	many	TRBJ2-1	CATRRGLASDEQFF	TGTGCCACCCGCCGTGGACTAGCGAGCGATGAGCAGTTCTTC
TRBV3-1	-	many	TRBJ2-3	CASSQVTSIPDTQYF	TGTGCCAGCAGCCAAGTCACTAGTATCCCAGATACGCAGTATTTT
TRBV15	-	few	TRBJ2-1	CATSRKELVNNEQFF	TGTGCCACCAGCAGGAAAGAGCTAGTGAACAATGAGCAGTTCTTC
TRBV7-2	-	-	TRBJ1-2	CASSSTGTTPNYGYTF	TGTGCCAGCAGCTCAACCGGGACAACGCCTAACTATGGCTACACCTTC
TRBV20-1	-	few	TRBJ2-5	CSASFVVQETQYF	TGCAGTGCTAGTTTTGTCGTTCAAGAGACCCAGTACTTC
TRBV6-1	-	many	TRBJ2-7	CASSEFSGGSAYEQYF	TGTGCCAGCAGTGAATTCTCTGGGGGATCGGCCTACGAGCAGTACTTC
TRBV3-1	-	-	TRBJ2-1	CASSQDRWRGRFF	TGTGCCAGCAGCCAAGATCGATGGCGAGGGCGGTTCTTC
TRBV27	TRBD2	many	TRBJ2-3	CASGWTSGSTDTQYF	TGTGCCAGCGGGTGGACTAGCGGTAGCACAGATACGCAGTATTTT
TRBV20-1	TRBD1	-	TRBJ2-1	CSAKIQGSRYNEQFF	TGCAGTGCTAAGATACAGGGGTCCCGCTACAATGAGCAGTTCTTC
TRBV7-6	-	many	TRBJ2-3	CASSPLSSGVTDTQYF	TGTGCCAGCAGCCCTCTTTCGTCGGGGGTAACAGATACGCAGTATTTT
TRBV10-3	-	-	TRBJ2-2	CAISEPRTITGELFF	TGTGCCATCAGTGAGCCCCGGACTATCACCGGGGAGCTGTTTTTT
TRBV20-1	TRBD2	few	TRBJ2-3	CSVREGLIQGDTQYF	TGCAGTGTGCGGGAGGGCCTTATACAAGGAGATACGCAGTATTTT
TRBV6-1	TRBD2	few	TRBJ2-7	CASSRPGGEGEQYF	TGTGCCAGCAGTCGTCCGGGAGGGGAAGGAGAGCAGTACTTC
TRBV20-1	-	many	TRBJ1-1	CSARGRRDTEAFF	TGCAGTGCTAGAGGGAGGCGGGACACTGAAGCTTTCTTT
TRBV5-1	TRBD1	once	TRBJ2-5	CASSPIGTVRETQYF	TGCGCCAGCAGCCCCATCGGGACAGTTCGAGAGACCCAGTACTTC
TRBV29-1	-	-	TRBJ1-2	CSVEVRDYGYTF	TGCAGCGTTGAGGTCAGGGACTATGGCTACACCTTC
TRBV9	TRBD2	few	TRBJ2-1	CASSPPPRTSGYNEQFF	TGTGCCAGCAGCCCACCCCCCCGGACTAGCGGCTACAATGAGCAGTTCTTC
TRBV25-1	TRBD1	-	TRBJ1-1	CASSGRGRGTEAFF	TGTGCCAGCAGTGGCAGGGGGCGAGGCACTGAAGCTTTCTTT
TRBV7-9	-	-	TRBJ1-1	CASSPRRQAPKAFF	TGTGCCAGCAGCCCCCGGCGACAGGCTCCGAAAGCTTTCTTT
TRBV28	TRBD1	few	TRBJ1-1	CASSLLGTGGLDYAEAFF	TGTGCCAGCAGTTTACTCGGGACAGGGGGCCTGGATTACGCTGAAGCTTTCTTT
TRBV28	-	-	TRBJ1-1	CASHLNTEAFF	TGTGCCAGCCATCTAAACACTGAAGCTTTCTTT
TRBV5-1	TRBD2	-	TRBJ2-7	CASSSSGTSEYEQYF	TGCGCCAGCAGCTCCTCCGGGACTAGCGAGTACGAGCAGTACTTC
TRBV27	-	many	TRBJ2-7	CASSLPGGYEQYF	TGTGCCAGCAGTTTGCCCGGAGGGTACGAGCAGTACTTC
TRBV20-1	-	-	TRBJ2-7	CSARFVSLEQYF	TGCAGTGCTAGATTCGTGTCGCTCGAGCAGTACTTC
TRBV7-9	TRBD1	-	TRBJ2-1	CASRPGTENEQFF	TGTGCCAGCAGACCCGGGACAGAAAATGAGCAGTTCTTC
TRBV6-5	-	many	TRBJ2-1	CASSYSSPPGQFF	TGTGCCAGCAGTTACTCTAGCCCCCCCGGGCAGTTCTTC
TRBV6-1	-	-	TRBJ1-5	CASSEDQLSAQHF	TGTGCCAGCAGTGAAGACCAACTCAGTGCCCAGCATTTT
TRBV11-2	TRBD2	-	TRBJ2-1	CASSYIAGGHGNEQFF	TGTGCCAGCAGTTATATAGCGGGAGGTCATGGGAATGAGCAGTTCTTC
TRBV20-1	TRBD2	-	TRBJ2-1	CSARDRSGIGGYEQFF	TGCAGTGCTAGAGATCGAAGCGGGATCGGGGGGTATGAGCAGTTCTTC
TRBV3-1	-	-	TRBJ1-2	CASSNRAGGGGYTF	TGTGCCAGCAGTAACAGGGCAGGCGGCGGGGGCTACACCTTC
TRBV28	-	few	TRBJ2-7	CASSLYWGEQYF	TGTGCCAGCAGTTTATACTGGGGCGAGCAGTACTTC
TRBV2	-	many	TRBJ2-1	CASSPTRTTYNEQFF	TGTGCCAGCAGTCCTACTAGGACTACCTACAATGAGCAGTTCTTC
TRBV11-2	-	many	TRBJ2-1	CASSLDQGVYNEQFF	TGTGCCAGCAGCTTAGACCAGGGTGTGTACAATGAGCAGTTCTTC
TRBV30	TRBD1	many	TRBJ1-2	CAWTVGTAYGYTF	TGTGCCTGGACCGTAGGGACAGCCTATGGCTACACCTTC
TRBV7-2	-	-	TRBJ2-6	CASSPRVGTERFGANVLTF	TGTGCCAGCAGCCCTAGGGTGGGGACGGAACGATTTGGGGCCAACGTCCTGACTTTC
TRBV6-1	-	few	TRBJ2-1	CASSDWWQFF	TGTGCCAGCAGTGATTGGTGGCAGTTCTTC
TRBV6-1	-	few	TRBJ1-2	CASSEAGSRYGYTF	TGTGCCAGCAGTGAAGCGGGCAGCCGCTATGGCTACACCTTC
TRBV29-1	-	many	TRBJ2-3	CSGELGGTDTQYF	TGCAGCGGGGAGTTGGGGGGCACAGATACGCAGTATTTT